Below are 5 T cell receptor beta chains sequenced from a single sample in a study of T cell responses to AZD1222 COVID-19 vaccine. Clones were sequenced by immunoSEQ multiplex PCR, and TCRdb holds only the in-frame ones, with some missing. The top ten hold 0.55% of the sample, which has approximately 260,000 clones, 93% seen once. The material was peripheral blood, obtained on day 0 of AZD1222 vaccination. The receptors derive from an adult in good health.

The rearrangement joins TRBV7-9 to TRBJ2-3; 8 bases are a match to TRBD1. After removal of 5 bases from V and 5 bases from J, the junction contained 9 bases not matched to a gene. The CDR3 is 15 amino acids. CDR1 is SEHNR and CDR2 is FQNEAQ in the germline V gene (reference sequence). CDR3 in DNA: TGTGCCAGCAGCCAGCGCAGGGGGCCGGAAGATACGCAGTATTTT. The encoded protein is CASSQRRGPEDTQYF.

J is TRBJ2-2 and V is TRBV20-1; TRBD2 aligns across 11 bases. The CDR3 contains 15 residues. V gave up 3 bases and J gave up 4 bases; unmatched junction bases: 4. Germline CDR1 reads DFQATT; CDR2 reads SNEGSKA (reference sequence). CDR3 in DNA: TGCAGTGCTAGTAAGGGACTAGCGGCCACCGGGGAGCTGTTTTTT. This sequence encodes CSASKGLAATGELFF.

The CDR3 sequence: CASSPRVRTGELFF. In nucleotides, the CDR3 is TGTGCCAGCAGTCCCAGGGTGCGCACCGGGGAGCTGTTTTTT. The V gene is TRBV28, the J gene TRBJ2-2; weak D call: TRBD1 (5 bases). The V and J ends lost 5 bases and 4 bases respectively, with 11 bases between them. Germline-derived CDR1 and CDR2 are MDHEN and SYDVKM. The length of the CDR3 is 14 residues.

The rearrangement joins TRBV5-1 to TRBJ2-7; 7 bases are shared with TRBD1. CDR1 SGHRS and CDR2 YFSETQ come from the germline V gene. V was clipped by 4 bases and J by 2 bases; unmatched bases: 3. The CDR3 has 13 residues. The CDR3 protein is CASSPQGAYEQYF. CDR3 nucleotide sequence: TGCGCCAGCAGCCCCCAGGGGGCCTACGAGCAGTACTTC.

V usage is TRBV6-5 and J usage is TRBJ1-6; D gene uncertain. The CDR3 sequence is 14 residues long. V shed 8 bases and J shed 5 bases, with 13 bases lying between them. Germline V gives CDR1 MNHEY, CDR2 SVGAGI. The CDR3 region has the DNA TGTGCCAGCGTCGTGAGTCCAGATAATTCACCCCTCCACTTT. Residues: CASVVSPDNSPLHF.